One T cell receptor (beta chain) is described in this entry. The CDR3 consists of 12 residues. With 3 bases removed from V and 8 bases from J, the gap between germline ends came to 10 bases. Original processing methods: Quantification of nucleated cells was approximated via reference gene primer amplification. Here immunoSEQ multiplex PCR was the method, and the copy in TCRdb shows in-frame clones only, minus some. The V and J calls and the clone size are those of that table, but D and trimming were determined from the DNA. The sample lists roughly 570,000 clones; around nine tenths were seen once. This entry is derived from a study of blood T cell repertoires in COVID-19. Study background: The origin of the acute and convalescent COVID-19 samples was the United States, Italy and Spain. T cells, B-cell-depleted T cells, or PBMCs provided the cDNA or gDNA that served as material.

Those enrolled in Seattle joined during active infection and were followed longitudinally afterward. Sequencing used peripheral blood. This clonotype was sampled from a woman aged 45-59 years with COVID-19, enrolled during active disease. The rearrangement links TRBV12-3 or TRBV12-4 to TRBJ1-1, with a tentative D call TRBD1 (6 bases). The CDR3 loop reads CASSFSQGEAFF. The CDR3 coding sequence is TGTGCCAGCAGTTTCTCACAGGGAGAAGCTTTCTTT.